This TCR beta chain was obtained from a study of T cells after posttransplantation cyclophosphamide. On this clone itself: This may stem from a read error, because a much larger clone lies one nucleotide away. Other DNA sequences from this sample encode an identical CDR3 as well.

The protocol was immunoSEQ multiplex PCR, while the TCRdb copy is restricted to in-frame clones and leaves out a portion. The repertoire consists of 23,000 or so clones, none detected only once. Treatment was busulfan-fludarabine conditioning, a marrow graft, and cyclophosphamide on days +3 and +4. The receptor was isolated from a young adult male patient who received an allogeneic stem cell transplant from a related donor, was CMV-positive, and had no GVHD. Part of the T cell pool may stem from the graft donor. The input for sequencing was PBMCs, taken after allogeneic stem cell transplant with posttransplant cyclophosphamide.

CDR3 coding DNA: TGTGCCAGCAGCCTACGCCCCGGGACAGGGATGGACACTGAAGCTTTCTTT. As protein: CASSLRPGTGMDTEAFF. The chain is built from TRBV14 and TRBJ1-1; 9 nucleotides match TRBD1. Germline V CDR1 and CDR2: SGHDN, FVKESK. The CDR3 has 17 residues. V lost 4 bases and J lost 3; bases outside the gene matches: 12.